A selection of T cell receptor beta chains follows, all from one sample in a study of blood T cell repertoires in COVID-19. Profiled with immunoSEQ multiplex PCR; TCRdb holds only in-frame clones, not every one. Among approximately 130,000 clones listed, 88% were seen once. The sequenced material came from peripheral blood. These receptors originate from a human donor in a cohort sampled during active COVID-19. Both conserved end residues are part of each CDR3. Fields, in order: clone size, J gene, D gene, V gene, CDR3 DNA, CDR3 protein. D genes are given only for firm matches. Clone size is shown for a subset of rows, as once, few, many or a class of expanded clone.

>.|TRBJ2-5|TRBD1|TRBV6-5
TGTGCCAGCAGGCTGGGACAGATTCTGGGTGAGACCCAGTACTTC
CASRLGQILGETQYF
>.|TRBJ1-1|.|TRBV27
TGTGCCAGCAGGGTGGCCGGACTTAACACTGAAGCTTTCTTT
CASRVAGLNTEAFF
>.|TRBJ2-1|TRBD1|TRBV10-1
TGCGCCAGCAGTGAGGCCGACAGGGTTAATGAGCAGTTCTTC
CASSEADRVNEQFF
>few|TRBJ1-5|TRBD1|TRBV18
TGTGCCAGCTCACCAGGGGCAGGGGGTGGTCAGCCCCAGCATTTT
CASSPGAGGGQPQHF
>.|TRBJ1-6|.|TRBV19
TGTGCCAGTAGCCTGGCCAATTCACCCCTCCACTTT
CASSLANSPLHF
>many|TRBJ2-2|TRBD2|TRBV7-7
TGTGCTAGCAGCCAAACTGGGACTAGCCAACCCGGGGAGCTGTTTTTT
CASSQTGTSQPGELFF
>.|TRBJ2-1|.|TRBV12-3/TRBV12-4
TGTGCCAGCACCCCCTGGCCCAATGAGCAGTTCTTC
CASTPWPNEQFF
>.|TRBJ2-5|TRBD2|TRBV4-1
TGCGCCAGCAGCCAATTTACTAGCGGGAGTTGGGCGACCCAGTACTTC
CASSQFTSGSWATQYF
>once|TRBJ2-5|TRBD1|TRBV5-1
TGCGCCAGCAGACAGGGGTCTCAAGAGACCCAGTACTTC
CASRQGSQETQYF
>.|TRBJ1-2|.|TRBV15
TGTGCCACCAGCAAAACCCGACAGGCTGACGGCTACACCTTC
CATSKTRQADGYTF
>.|TRBJ2-2|.|TRBV6-5
TGTGCCAGCAGTCCATACCGACTAGGGGCCGGGGAGCTGTTTTTT
CASSPYRLGAGELFF
>.|TRBJ1-2|.|TRBV12-3/TRBV12-4
TGTGCCAGCGGACAGAAGAGCTATGGCTACACCTTC
CASGQKSYGYTF
>.|TRBJ2-1|TRBD2|TRBV5-1
TGCGCCAGCAGCCCGACTAGCGATTACTACAATGAGCAGTTCTTC
CASSPTSDYYNEQFF
>.|TRBJ1-3|.|TRBV5-6
TGCTTGGAGGGTTCAAACACCATATATTTT
CLEGSNTIYF
>.|TRBJ2-3|TRBD2|TRBV19
TGTGCCAGTAGGAGACTAGCGGGAGGCCCCGATACGCAGTATTTT
CASRRLAGGPDTQYF
>.|TRBJ1-6|.|TRBV7-6
TGTGCCAGCAGCCTCGAGGCAGGGTTCCGTAATTCACCCCTCCACTTT
CASSLEAGFRNSPLHF
>once|TRBJ2-3|.|TRBV28
TGTGCCAGCAGTCAGGGGTCATATACGCAGTATTTT
CASSQGSYTQYF
>.|TRBJ2-3|TRBD2|TRBV14
TGTGCCAGCAGCCAGGAGCGGGGGGGCCTGGGTACAGATACGCAGTATTTT
CASSQERGGLGTDTQYF
>.|TRBJ1-2|.|TRBV19
TGTGCCAGTTCGGTGAGGGCGGATGGCTACACCTTC
CASSVRADGYTF
>.|TRBJ2-7|TRBD2|TRBV6-6
TGTGCCAGCAGTTACTCTATTGCGGGAGTAGGAGAGCAGTACTTC
CASSYSIAGVGEQYF
>.|TRBJ1-1|.|TRBV6-6
TGTGCCAGCAGTTACGCGCGGGCTGAAGCTTTCTTT
CASSYARAEAFF
>.|TRBJ1-2|TRBD1|TRBV5-1
TGCGCCAGCAGCTTCAACAGGGGGTCTAACTATGGCTACACCTTC
CASSFNRGSNYGYTF
>.|TRBJ2-7|TRBD1|TRBV6-5
TGTGCCAGCAGTTACTCGCCAGGGGGCGAGCAGTACTTC
CASSYSPGGEQYF
>.|TRBJ2-3|TRBD2|TRBV5-4
TGTGCCAGCGGGGCTAGCGGGGACACAGATACGCAGTATTTT
CASGASGDTDTQYF
>.|TRBJ2-1|.|TRBV6-5
TGTGCCAGCAGCAGCCGGTGGGGAGCGGGCGAGCAGTTCTTC
CASSSRWGAGEQFF
>once|TRBJ2-1|.|TRBV5-4
TGTGCCAGCAGCGGCAGGAATGATGAGCAGTTCTTC
CASSGRNDEQFF
>.|TRBJ2-5|TRBD2|TRBV18
TGTGCCAGCTCACCCCTAACCCCTAGCGGGGGGGCCGAAGAGACCCAGTACTTC
CASSPLTPSGGAEETQYF
>.|TRBJ2-7|.|TRBV3-1/TRBV3-2
TGTGCCAGCAGCCAAGTGCCTAGCTCCTACGAGCAGTACTTC
CASSQVPSSYEQYF
>.|TRBJ1-4|.|TRBV5-1
TGCGCCAGCAGCTTGGTCCCAGGGATTAATGAAAAACTGTTTTTT
CASSLVPGINEKLFF
>.|TRBJ2-7|TRBD1|TRBV10-1
TGCGCCAGCAGCGACAGGGATCGCTACGAGCAGTACTTC
CASSDRDRYEQYF
>.|TRBJ2-5|.|TRBV11-1
TGTGCCAGCAGCAAGGGGATACCGAACGAGACCCAGTACTTC
CASSKGIPNETQYF
>.|TRBJ1-5|.|TRBV30
TGTGCCTGGGGCGGGGCGACAGGCTACAATCAGCCCCAGCATTTT
CAWGGATGYNQPQHF
>.|TRBJ1-4|.|TRBV28
TGTGCCAGCAGTTTATGGTCTGCAACTAATGAAAAACTGTTTTTT
CASSLWSATNEKLFF
>.|TRBJ2-7|TRBD2|TRBV4-1
TGCGCCAGCAGCCAGACTACTAGCGGGAGCCGGTCCTACGAGCAGTACTTC
CASSQTTSGSRSYEQYF
>.|TRBJ1-1|.|TRBV12-3/TRBV12-4
TGTGCCAGCAGTTTAGACAGGGTCGCTGAAGCTTTCTTT
CASSLDRVAEAFF
>.|TRBJ2-7|.|TRBV2
TGTGCCAGCACTCTGGCGGCTATGAGCTCCTACGAGCAGTACTTC
CASTLAAMSSYEQYF
>.|TRBJ2-1|TRBD1|TRBV7-2
TGTGCCAGCAGCCCGAGGACAGGTTGGTCCAATGAGCAGTTCTTC
CASSPRTGWSNEQFF
>.|TRBJ2-5|TRBD1|TRBV2
TGTGCCAGTAGGACAGGGGAACAAGAGACCCAGTACTTC
CASRTGEQETQYF
>.|TRBJ1-2|TRBD1|TRBV24-1
TGTGCCACCAGTGACAGGACAGGGGGCGGCTATGGCTACACCTTC
CATSDRTGGGYGYTF
>.|TRBJ1-4|TRBD1|TRBV5-6
TGTGCCAGCAGCTTGGCCGTGACAGGGTCGGGAAAACTGTTTTTT
CASSLAVTGSGKLFF
>.|TRBJ2-2|.|TRBV14
TGTGCCAGCAGCCAAGGAAAGGGGGTGTACACCGGGGAGCTGTTTTTT
CASSQGKGVYTGELFF
>.|TRBJ2-5|.|TRBV28
TGTGCCAGCAGTTTATACACGCCTCAAGAGACCCAGTACTTC
CASSLYTPQETQYF
>.|TRBJ2-1|.|TRBV5-1
TGCGCCAGCAGGATACAGGGCTATGAAGGCAATGAGCAGTTCTTC
CASRIQGYEGNEQFF
>.|TRBJ1-3|.|TRBV2
TGTGCCAGCAGACAGGAGATCTCTGGAAACACCATATATTTT
CASRQEISGNTIYF
>.|TRBJ2-7|TRBD2|TRBV5-6
TGTGCCAGCAGCCCCCGGACTAGCGGGATATGGTACGAGCAGTACTTC
CASSPRTSGIWYEQYF